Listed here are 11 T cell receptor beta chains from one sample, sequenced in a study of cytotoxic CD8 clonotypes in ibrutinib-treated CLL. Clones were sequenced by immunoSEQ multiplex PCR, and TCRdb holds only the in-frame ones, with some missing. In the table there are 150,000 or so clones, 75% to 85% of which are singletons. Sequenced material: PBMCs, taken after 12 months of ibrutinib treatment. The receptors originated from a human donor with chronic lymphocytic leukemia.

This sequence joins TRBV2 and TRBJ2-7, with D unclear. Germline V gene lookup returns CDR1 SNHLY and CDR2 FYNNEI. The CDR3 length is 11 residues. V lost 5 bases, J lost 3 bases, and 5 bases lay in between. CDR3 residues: CASSPNYEQYF. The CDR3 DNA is TGTGCCAGCAGTCCGAACTACGAGCAGTACTTC. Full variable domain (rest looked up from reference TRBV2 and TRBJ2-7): EPEVTQTPSHQVTQMGQEVILRCVPISNHLYFYWYRQILGQKVEFLVSFYNNEISEKSEIFDDQFSVERPDGSNFTLKIRSTKLEDSAMYFCASSPNYEQYFGPGTRLTVT.

CDR3 in amino acids: CASSWDGNYGYTF. The CDR3, as DNA: TGTGCCAGCAGCTGGGACGGTAACTATGGCTACACCTTC. J is TRBJ1-2 and V is TRBV5-4, with D perhaps matching TRBD1 (5 bases). V was pared by 3 bases and J by 1 base, with 7 bases between. Germline V lookup: CDR1 SGHNT, CDR2 YYREEE (reference sequence). CDR3 length equals 13 residues.

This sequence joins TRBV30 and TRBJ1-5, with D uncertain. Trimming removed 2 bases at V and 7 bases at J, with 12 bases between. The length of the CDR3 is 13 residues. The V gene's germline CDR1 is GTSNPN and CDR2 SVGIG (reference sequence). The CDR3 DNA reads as TGTGCCTGGAGTCCAGCCCTGGGCCAGCCCCAGCATTTT. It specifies CAWSPALGQPQHF. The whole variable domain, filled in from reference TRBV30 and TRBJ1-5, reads SQTIHQWPATLVQPVGSPLSLECTVEGTSNPNLYWYRQAAGRGLQLLFYSVGIGQISSEVPQNLSASRPQDRQFILSSKKLLLSDSGFYLCAWSPALGQPQHFGDGTRLSIL.

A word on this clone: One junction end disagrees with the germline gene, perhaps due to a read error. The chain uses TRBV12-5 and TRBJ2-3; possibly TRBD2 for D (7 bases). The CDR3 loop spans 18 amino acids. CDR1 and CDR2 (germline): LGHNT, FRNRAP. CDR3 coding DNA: TGTGCTAGTGCTTCCGGCGGGGGAGGGGGGATTTGGACAGCTACGCAGTATTTT. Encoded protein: CASASGGGGGIWTATQYF.

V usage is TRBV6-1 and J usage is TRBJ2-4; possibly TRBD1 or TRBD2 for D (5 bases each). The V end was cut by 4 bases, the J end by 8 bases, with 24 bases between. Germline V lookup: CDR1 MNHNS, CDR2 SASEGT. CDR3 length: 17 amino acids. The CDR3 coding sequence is TGTGCCAGCAGTGCGAGACCTCCGGGACGGTGGTGGGACATTCAGTACTTC. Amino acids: CASSARPPGRWWDIQYF.

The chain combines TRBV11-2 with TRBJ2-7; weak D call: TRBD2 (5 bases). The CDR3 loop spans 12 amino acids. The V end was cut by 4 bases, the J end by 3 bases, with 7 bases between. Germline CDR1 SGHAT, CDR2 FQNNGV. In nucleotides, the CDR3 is TGTGCCAGCAGCTCGGCGGGCTACGAGCAGTACTTC. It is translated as CASSSAGYEQYF.

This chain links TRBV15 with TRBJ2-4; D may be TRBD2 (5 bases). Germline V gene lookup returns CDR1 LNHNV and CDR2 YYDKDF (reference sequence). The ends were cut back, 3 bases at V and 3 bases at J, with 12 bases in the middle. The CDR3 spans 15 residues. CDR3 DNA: TGTGCCACCAGCAGCAGCGGTACGGGCAAAAACATTCAGTACTTC. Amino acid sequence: CATSSSGTGKNIQYF.

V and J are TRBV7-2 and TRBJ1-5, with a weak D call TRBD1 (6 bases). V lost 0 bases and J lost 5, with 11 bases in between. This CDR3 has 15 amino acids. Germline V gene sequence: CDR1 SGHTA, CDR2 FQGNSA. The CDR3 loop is CASSLAQGQDQPQHF. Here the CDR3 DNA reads TGTGCCAGCAGCTTAGCGCAGGGGCAGGATCAGCCCCAGCATTTT.

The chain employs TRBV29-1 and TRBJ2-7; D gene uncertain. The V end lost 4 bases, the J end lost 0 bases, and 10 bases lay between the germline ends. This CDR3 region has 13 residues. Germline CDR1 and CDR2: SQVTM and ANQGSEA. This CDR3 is CSVVAVGSYEQYF. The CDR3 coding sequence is TGCAGCGTTGTGGCTGTCGGCTCCTACGAGCAGTACTTC.

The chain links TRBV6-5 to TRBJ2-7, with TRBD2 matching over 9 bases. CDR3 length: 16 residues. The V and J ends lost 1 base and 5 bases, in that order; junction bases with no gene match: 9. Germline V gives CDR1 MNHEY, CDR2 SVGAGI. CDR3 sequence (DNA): TGTGCCAGCAGTTACTGGCGGGAGGGTTCGGGCGACGAGCAGTACTTC. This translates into CASSYWREGSGDEQYF.

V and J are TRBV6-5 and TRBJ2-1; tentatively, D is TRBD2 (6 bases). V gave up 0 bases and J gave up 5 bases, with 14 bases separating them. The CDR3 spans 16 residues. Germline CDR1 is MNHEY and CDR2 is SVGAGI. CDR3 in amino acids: CASSYSGGEGNNEQFF. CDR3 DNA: TGTGCCAGCAGTTACTCGGGGGGAGAGGGGAACAATGAGCAGTTCTTC.